This T cell receptor (beta chain) was retrieved from a study of Graves' ophthalmopathy and Graves' hyperthyroidism. Findings and limits, study-wide: In blood, most expanded thyroid clonotypes above 0.001 frequency were also detected.

Trimming at V came to 3 bases and at J to 0 bases, leaving 3 bases not matched to a gene. This CDR3 has 15 amino acids. Germline loops: CDR1 LGHNA, CDR2 YSLEER. With a duration under 3 months, ophthalmopathy in the donors showed moderate-to-severe activity, CAS ≥3 and NOSPECS ≥4. Scientists amplified the TCR beta CDR3 regions from RNA transcripts. An initial RT-PCR round employing HTBI primers preceded a second-round multiplex PCR. TCRdb processed the multiplex PCR reads anew with MiXCR; each CDR3 protein has one entry. The table shows 150,000 to 200,000 distinct CDR3 sequences, with 39% occurring only once. This clonotype was seen many times. Its antigen is still unknown.

The sequence was collected from a man aged 30 to 39 with Graves' ophthalmopathy. The chain recombines TRBV4-3 with TRBJ1-2; 8 bases line up with TRBD1. Sequencing used peripheral blood. The CDR3 coding sequence is TGCGCCAGCAGCCACTCAGGGGGCTCTAACTATGGCTACACCTTC. It codes for CASSHSGGSNYGYTF.